This is a list of T cell receptor beta chains from one sample in a study of blood T cell repertoires in COVID-19. Produced via immunoSEQ multiplex PCR; TCRdb's table is partial and in-frame only. The data show around 250,000 clones, with about 90% seen just once and roughly 6.3% held by the top ten. Sequencing was performed on peripheral blood. Receptor source: a man aged 55-75 years with acute or convalescent COVID-19. Both conserved end residues are part of each CDR3. The order of the fields is D gene, V gene, J gene, CDR3 length, clone size, CDR3 protein, CDR3 DNA. The D gene is left open where the match is weak. Not all rows give a size; the values are once, few, many and, for expanded clones, a class.

.	TRBV27	TRBJ1-1	14	.	CASSLGGGDTEAFF	TGTGCCAGCAGTTTAGGGGGCGGAGACACTGAAGCTTTCTTT
.	TRBV6-2/TRBV6-3	TRBJ2-1	12	.	CASSYRASKQFF	TGTGCCAGCAGTTACCGGGCTAGCAAGCAGTTCTTC
.	TRBV7-9	TRBJ2-5	12	.	CASSPYQETQYF	TGTGCCAGCAGCCCGTACCAAGAGACCCAGTACTTC
.	TRBV6-5	TRBJ2-7	12	.	CASRLGGGEQYF	TGTGCCAGCAGACTCGGGGGTGGCGAGCAGTACTTC
TRBD1	TRBV6-6	TRBJ1-2	14	.	CASSPAGTGAGYTF	TGTGCCAGCAGTCCAGCCGGGACAGGGGCTGGCTACACCTTC
TRBD2	TRBV4-1	TRBJ2-3	16	.	CASVPGLAGDTDTQYF	TGCGCCAGTGTTCCGGGACTAGCGGGGGATACAGATACGCAGTATTTT
TRBD2	TRBV4-2	TRBJ2-1	14	.	CASSQDGTNNEQFF	TGTGCCAGCAGCCAAGACGGGACTAACAATGAGCAGTTCTTC
.	TRBV18	TRBJ1-1	13	once	CASSSTTGTEAFF	TGTGCCAGCTCATCCACTACGGGGACTGAAGCTTTCTTT
.	TRBV5-1	TRBJ2-5	14	.	CASSLIQGGKTQYF	TGCGCCAGCAGCTTGATACAGGGTGGTAAGACCCAGTACTTC
.	TRBV28	TRBJ1-2	17	.	CASSFPGQTKGNYGYTF	TGTGCCAGCAGTTTTCCTGGACAGACTAAGGGCAACTATGGCTACACCTTC
TRBD1	TRBV5-1	TRBJ1-4	14	.	CASSLVSGGGKLFF	TGCGCCAGCAGCTTGGTCTCAGGGGGCGGGAAACTGTTTTTT
.	TRBV2	TRBJ2-7	11	once	CASSPQYEQYF	TGTGCCAGCAGTCCCCAGTACGAGCAGTACTTC
.	TRBV19	TRBJ2-5	13	once	CASGQRAQETQYF	TGTGCCAGTGGCCAGCGGGCTCAAGAGACCCAGTACTTC
.	TRBV14	TRBJ1-4	18	.	CASSQAATGKSHNEKLFF	TGTGCCAGCAGCCAAGCAGCCACAGGGAAGAGCCATAATGAAAAACTGTTTTTT
TRBD1	TRBV29-1	TRBJ1-4	14	.	CSVGGGRGNEKLFF	TGCAGCGTTGGAGGAGGCAGGGGGAATGAAAAACTGTTTTTT
.	TRBV27	TRBJ2-7	15	.	CASSTVLGTNYEQYF	TGTGCCAGCAGTACCGTCCTAGGAACTAACTACGAGCAGTACTTC
.	TRBV27	TRBJ1-6	15	.	CASSPISRINSPLHF	TGTGCCAGCAGTCCTATTAGCCGGATTAATTCACCCCTCCACTTT